Described below is a single T cell receptor beta chain sequence and its context. The antigen remains unidentified. Germline V gene data show CDR1 as LGHNA and CDR2 as YSLEER. With V trimmed by 3 bases and J by 10 bases, 12 bases remained unmatched. The length of the CDR3 is 15 residues. These data come from a study of cytomegalovirus exposure and HLA in healthy donors. Findings and limits, study-wide: As a later analysis showed, several of the most significant clusters appeared to be linked to common viral pathogens. For TCR beta chains, V- and J-gene trimming was later linked to a missense DCLRE1C variant. The authors judged a highly shared variant cluster likely a sequencing artifact.

The PCR contained 60 Vbeta and 13 Jbeta primers. Here immunoSEQ multiplex PCR was the method, and the copy in TCRdb shows in-frame clones only, minus some. Of roughly 130,000 clones listed, 74% are singletons. Unrecorded immune exposures were likely, despite nominal health at sampling. V gene TRBV4-3 combines with J gene TRBJ2-1, with 7 bases aligning to TRBD1. This receptor was identified in a woman aged 45 to 65 in good health and CMV-seropositive. Material for sequencing was PBMCs. CDR3 bases: TGCGCCAGCAGCCAGGGGCTCAGGGGGAAGGGAGAGCAGTTCTTC. This codes for CASSQGLRGKGEQFF.